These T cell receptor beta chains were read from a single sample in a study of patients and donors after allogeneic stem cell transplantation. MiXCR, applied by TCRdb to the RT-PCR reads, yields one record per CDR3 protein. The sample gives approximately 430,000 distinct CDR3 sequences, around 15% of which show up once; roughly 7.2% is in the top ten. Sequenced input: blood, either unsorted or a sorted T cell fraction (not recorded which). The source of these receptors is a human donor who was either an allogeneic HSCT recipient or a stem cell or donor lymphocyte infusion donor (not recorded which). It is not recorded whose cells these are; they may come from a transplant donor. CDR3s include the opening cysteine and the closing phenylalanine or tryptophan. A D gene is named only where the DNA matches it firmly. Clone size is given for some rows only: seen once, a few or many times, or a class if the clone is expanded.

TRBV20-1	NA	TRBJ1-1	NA	TGCAGTGCTAGAGATGTCCAGGGAGCGGGGACTGAAGCTTTCTTT	CSARDVQGAGTEAFF
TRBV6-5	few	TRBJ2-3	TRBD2	TGTGCCAGCAGTTACTCCGGACTAGCGGAGATCACAGATACGCAGTATTTT	CASSYSGLAEITDTQYF
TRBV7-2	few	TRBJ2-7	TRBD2	TGTGCCAGCAGCTATCTAGCGGGGCAATCCTACGAGCAGTACTTC	CASSYLAGQSYEQYF
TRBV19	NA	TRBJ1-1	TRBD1	TGTGCCAGTACCCCAGACAGGGGGACGACTGAAGCTTTCTTT	CASTPDRGTTEAFF
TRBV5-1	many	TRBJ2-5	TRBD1	TGCGCCAGCACCGGGACAGCCAAAGAGACCCAGTACTTC	CASTGTAKETQYF
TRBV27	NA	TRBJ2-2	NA	TGTGCCAGCAGTAGCTTTTTGGGGGCGCAGCCCGGGGAGCTGTTTTTT	CASSSFLGAQPGELFF
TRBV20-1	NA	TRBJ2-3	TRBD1	TGCAGTGCTAGAGATTACAGGGGCCCCACAGATACGCAGTATTTT	CSARDYRGPTDTQYF
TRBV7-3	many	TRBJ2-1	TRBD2	TGTGCCAGCAGCCCTGGACTAGCGGGATACAATGAGCAGTTCTTC	CASSPGLAGYNEQFF
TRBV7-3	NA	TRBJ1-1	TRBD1	TGTGCCAGCAGCCCAACCGGGACAGGGGCCCTGAACACTGAAGCTTTCTTT	CASSPTGTGALNTEAFF
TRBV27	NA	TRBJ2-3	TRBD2	TGTGCCAGCAATCCCTCGACTAGCGGGAGTGATACGCAGTATTTT	CASNPSTSGSDTQYF
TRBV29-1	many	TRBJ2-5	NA	TGCAGCGTTGGGGGACCTCTGAGGACCCAGTACTTC	CSVGGPLRTQYF
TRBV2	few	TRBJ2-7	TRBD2	TGTGCCAGCCGGCGGGCTAGCGGAAGCTACGAGCAGTACTTC	CASRRASGSYEQYF
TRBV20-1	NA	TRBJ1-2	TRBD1	TGCAGTGCTGATTCAGGGGGGGGGGGTAACTATGGCTACACCTTC	CSADSGGGGNYGYTF
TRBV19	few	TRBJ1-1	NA	TGTGCCAGTAGTATGGGGCCGTTTGAAGCTTTCTTT	CASSMGPFEAFF
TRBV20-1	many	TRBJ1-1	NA	TGCAGTGCTAGAGACCCGGGGGGGGACATGAACACTGAAGCTTTCTTT	CSARDPGGDMNTEAFF
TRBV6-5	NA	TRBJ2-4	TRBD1	TGTGCCAGCAGTTCCGACAGGGAGGCCAAAAACATTCAGTACTTC	CASSSDREAKNIQYF
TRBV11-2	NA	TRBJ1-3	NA	TGTGCCAGCAGCTTAGATTCGCCCCGGGTCTCTGGAAACACCATATATTTT	CASSLDSPRVSGNTIYF
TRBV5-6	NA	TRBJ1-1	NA	TGTGCCAGCAGCTTCGCCGGGGGCGGGTGGAACACTGAAGCTTTCTTT	CASSFAGGGWNTEAFF
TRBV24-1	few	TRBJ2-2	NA	TGTGCCACCAGTGTCAGGGCCGAGAACACCGGGGAGCTGTTTTTT	CATSVRAENTGELFF
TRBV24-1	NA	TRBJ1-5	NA	TGTGCCACCAGTCAGGGGCGCAATCAGCCCCAGCATTTT	CATSQGRNQPQHF
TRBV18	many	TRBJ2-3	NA	TGTGCCAGCTCACCTACGGGGGCTAGCACAGATACGCAGTATTTT	CASSPTGASTDTQYF
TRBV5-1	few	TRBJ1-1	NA	TGCGCCAGCAGCGCCCCGCGGACGGGGAACACTGAAGCTTTCTTT	CASSAPRTGNTEAFF
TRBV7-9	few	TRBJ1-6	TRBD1	TGTGCCAGCAGCTTCGGCGACAGGGTGCCACATTCACCCCTCCACTTT	CASSFGDRVPHSPLHF
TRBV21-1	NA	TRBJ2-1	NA	TGTGCCAGCAGCAACTTCGACAGGGGGATGATGTATGAGCAGTTCTTC	CASSNFDRGMMYEQFF
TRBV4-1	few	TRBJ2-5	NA	TGCGCCAGCAGCCAAGACCCTTTCGTGGGGGGCTCACAAGAGACCCAGTACTTC	CASSQDPFVGGSQETQYF
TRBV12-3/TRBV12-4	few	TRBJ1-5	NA	TGTGCCAGCAGCCCCCCGGGCAGGAGGGTTAATCAGCCCCAGCATTTT	CASSPPGRRVNQPQHF
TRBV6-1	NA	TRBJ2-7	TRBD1	TGTGCCAGCACACAGAGTGACAGGGGGAGTAACGAGCAGTACTTC	CASTQSDRGSNEQYF
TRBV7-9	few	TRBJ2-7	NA	TGTGCCAGCAGCCAAAAAGGGTCTTACGAGCAGTACTTC	CASSQKGSYEQYF
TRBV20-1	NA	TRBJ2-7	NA	TGCAGTGCTAGAGATCAAGTAGGGGCGCGTAGTTACGAGCAGTACTTC	CSARDQVGARSYEQYF
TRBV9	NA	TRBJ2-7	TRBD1	TGTGCCAGCAGCGTAGGGGACAGGGATTTCCACGAGCAGTACTTC	CASSVGDRDFHEQYF
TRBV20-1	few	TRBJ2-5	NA	TGCAGTGCTAGAGATCATACGCGGGGCCACCAAGAGACCCAGTACTTC	CSARDHTRGHQETQYF
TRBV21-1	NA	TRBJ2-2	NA	TGTGCCAGCAGCACCCGGACAGGGGGCTACACCGGGGAGCTGTTTTTT	CASSTRTGGYTGELFF
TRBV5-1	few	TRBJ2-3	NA	TGCGCCAGCAGCCTTGGCAGGGATTATGCCACAGATACGCAGTATTTT	CASSLGRDYATDTQYF
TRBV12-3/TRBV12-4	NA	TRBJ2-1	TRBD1	TGTGCCAGCATTGGGGGGACAGGCTACAATGAGCAGTTCTTC	CASIGGTGYNEQFF
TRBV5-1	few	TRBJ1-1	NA	TGCGCCAGCACGTCCCGGGACCTTCTTGGGAACACTGAAGCTTTCTTT	CASTSRDLLGNTEAFF
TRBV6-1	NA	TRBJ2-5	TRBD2	TGTGCCAGCAGCCTCCTAGCGGCCTCTGAGACCCAGTACTTC	CASSLLAASETQYF
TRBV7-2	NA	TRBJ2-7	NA	TGTGCCAGCAGCTTAGGGGGGGCCGCCTACGAGCAGTACTTC	CASSLGGAAYEQYF
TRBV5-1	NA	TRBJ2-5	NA	TGCGCCAGCAGCCCGGTGGGGACAAAAGAGACCCAGTACTTC	CASSPVGTKETQYF
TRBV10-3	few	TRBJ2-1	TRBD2	TGTGCCATCAGTGAAAGCGGGGGGATAAATGAGCAGTTCTTC	CAISESGGINEQFF
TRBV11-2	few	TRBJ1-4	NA	TGTGCCAGCAGCTTAGGGGCGTTGGTCGGGCGGCAGGGGAATGAAAAACTGTTTTTT	CASSLGALVGRQGNEKLFF
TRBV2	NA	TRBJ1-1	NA	TGTGCCAGCAGTGATCAGAGGAACACTGAAGCTTTCTTT	CASSDQRNTEAFF
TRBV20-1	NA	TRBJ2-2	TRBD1	TGCAGTGCTAGTACCCTGGACAGGGGGCGGAAAACCTCCGGGGAGCTGTTTTTT	CSASTLDRGRKTSGELFF
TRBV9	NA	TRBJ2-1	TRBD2	TGTGCCAGCAGCGTAGAGGTGGGTAGCGGGACATACAATGAGCAGTTCTTC	CASSVEVGSGTYNEQFF
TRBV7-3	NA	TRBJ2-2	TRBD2	TGTGCCAGCAGCACCGGACTAGCGGGACCAAACACCGGGGAGCTGTTTTTT	CASSTGLAGPNTGELFF
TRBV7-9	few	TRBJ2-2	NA	TGTGCCAGCAGCCAATGGAACACCGGGGAGCTGTTTTTT	CASSQWNTGELFF
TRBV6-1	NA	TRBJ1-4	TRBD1	TGTGCCAGCGCGGACAGGGTGCCTAATGAAAAACTGTTTTTT	CASADRVPNEKLFF
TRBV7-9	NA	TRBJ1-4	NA	TGTGCCAGCAGCTTAGTTCCACAGGGCGCGGAAAAACTGTTTTTT	CASSLVPQGAEKLFF
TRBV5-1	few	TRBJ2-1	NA	TGCGCCAGCAGCTGGGACACGGGTAGCTCCTACAATGAGCAGTTCTTC	CASSWDTGSSYNEQFF
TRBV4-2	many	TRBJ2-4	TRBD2	TGTGCCAGCAGCCAAGGGGGGGGCATTCAGTACTTC	CASSQGGGIQYF
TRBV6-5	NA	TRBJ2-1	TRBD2	TGTGCCAGCAGTTACTCGAAGGGAGCGGGGGGCGAGCAGTTCTTC	CASSYSKGAGGEQFF
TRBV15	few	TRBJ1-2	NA	TGTGCCACCAGCAGCCCTGGGCGGGACTATGGCTACACCTTC	CATSSPGRDYGYTF
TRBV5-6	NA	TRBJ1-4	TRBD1	TGTGCCAGCAGCTTACCGGGACAGGGGGAAAAACTGTATTTT	CASSLPGQGEKLYF
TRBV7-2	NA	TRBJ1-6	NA	TGTGCCAGCAGCTCCACCGGGCAGTCTAATTCACCCCTCCACTTT	CASSSTGQSNSPLHF
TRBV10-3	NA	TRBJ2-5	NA	TGTGCCATCAGGCCGGGGCTCCAAGAGACCCAGTACTTC	CAIRPGLQETQYF
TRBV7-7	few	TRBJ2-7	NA	TGTGCCAGCAGCCCCTGGAGAGGGGCAAAGATCTACGAGCAGTACTTC	CASSPWRGAKIYEQYF
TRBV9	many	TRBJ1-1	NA	TGTGCCAGCAGCGTACCCCCCCTCGGGTACACTGAAGCTTTCTTT	CASSVPPLGYTEAFF
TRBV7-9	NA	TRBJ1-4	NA	TGTGCCAGCAGCTTAGGGGACGCGCCCGGGGAAAAACTGTTTTTT	CASSLGDAPGEKLFF